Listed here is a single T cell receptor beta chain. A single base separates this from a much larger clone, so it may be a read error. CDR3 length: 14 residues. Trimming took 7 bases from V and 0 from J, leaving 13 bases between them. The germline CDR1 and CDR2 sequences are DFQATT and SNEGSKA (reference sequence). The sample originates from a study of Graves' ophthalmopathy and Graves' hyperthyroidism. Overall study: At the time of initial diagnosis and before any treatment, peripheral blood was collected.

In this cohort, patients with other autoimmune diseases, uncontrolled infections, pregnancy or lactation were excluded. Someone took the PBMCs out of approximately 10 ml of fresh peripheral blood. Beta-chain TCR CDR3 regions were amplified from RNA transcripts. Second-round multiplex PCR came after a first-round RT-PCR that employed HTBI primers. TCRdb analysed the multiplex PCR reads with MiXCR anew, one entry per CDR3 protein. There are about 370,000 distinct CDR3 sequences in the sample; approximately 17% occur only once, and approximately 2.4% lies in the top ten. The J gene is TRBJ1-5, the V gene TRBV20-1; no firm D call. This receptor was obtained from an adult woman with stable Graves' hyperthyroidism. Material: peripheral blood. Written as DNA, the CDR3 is TGCAGTGATTCCTCCGGTGATAGCAATCAGCCCCAGCATTTT. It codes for CSDSSGDSNQPQHF.